This T cell receptor (beta chain) was sequenced for a study of Ad26.COV2.S vaccination and SARS-CoV-2 variants. Profiling relied on immunoSEQ multiplex PCR, and the TCRdb table lists in-frame clones only, not all of them. The table has 350,000 to 500,000 clones, approximately 87% seen once. V dropped 3 bases and J dropped 0; count of bases not matched to a gene: 7. The germline V gene encodes CDR1 MGHDK and CDR2 SYGVNS. The CDR3 runs to 16 residues. This sample's treatment: 19 received Ad26.COV2.S at low or high dose, single or two shots; about 5 received placebo; per-sample allocation not given. Each sample was drawn 63 days after the first injection (of vaccine or placebo).

The sequence was obtained from a person aged 18-60 years who received the Ad26.COV2.S COVID-19 vaccine or a placebo. J is TRBJ1-2 and V is TRBV25-1; 7 bases align to TRBD1. This sample comprised peripheral blood, obtained in a trial of Ad26.COV2.S vaccine versus placebo. The CDR3 loop is CASSDIGQEANYGYTF. The CDR3 coding sequence is TGTGCCAGCAGTGACATTGGACAGGAAGCTAACTATGGCTACACCTTC.